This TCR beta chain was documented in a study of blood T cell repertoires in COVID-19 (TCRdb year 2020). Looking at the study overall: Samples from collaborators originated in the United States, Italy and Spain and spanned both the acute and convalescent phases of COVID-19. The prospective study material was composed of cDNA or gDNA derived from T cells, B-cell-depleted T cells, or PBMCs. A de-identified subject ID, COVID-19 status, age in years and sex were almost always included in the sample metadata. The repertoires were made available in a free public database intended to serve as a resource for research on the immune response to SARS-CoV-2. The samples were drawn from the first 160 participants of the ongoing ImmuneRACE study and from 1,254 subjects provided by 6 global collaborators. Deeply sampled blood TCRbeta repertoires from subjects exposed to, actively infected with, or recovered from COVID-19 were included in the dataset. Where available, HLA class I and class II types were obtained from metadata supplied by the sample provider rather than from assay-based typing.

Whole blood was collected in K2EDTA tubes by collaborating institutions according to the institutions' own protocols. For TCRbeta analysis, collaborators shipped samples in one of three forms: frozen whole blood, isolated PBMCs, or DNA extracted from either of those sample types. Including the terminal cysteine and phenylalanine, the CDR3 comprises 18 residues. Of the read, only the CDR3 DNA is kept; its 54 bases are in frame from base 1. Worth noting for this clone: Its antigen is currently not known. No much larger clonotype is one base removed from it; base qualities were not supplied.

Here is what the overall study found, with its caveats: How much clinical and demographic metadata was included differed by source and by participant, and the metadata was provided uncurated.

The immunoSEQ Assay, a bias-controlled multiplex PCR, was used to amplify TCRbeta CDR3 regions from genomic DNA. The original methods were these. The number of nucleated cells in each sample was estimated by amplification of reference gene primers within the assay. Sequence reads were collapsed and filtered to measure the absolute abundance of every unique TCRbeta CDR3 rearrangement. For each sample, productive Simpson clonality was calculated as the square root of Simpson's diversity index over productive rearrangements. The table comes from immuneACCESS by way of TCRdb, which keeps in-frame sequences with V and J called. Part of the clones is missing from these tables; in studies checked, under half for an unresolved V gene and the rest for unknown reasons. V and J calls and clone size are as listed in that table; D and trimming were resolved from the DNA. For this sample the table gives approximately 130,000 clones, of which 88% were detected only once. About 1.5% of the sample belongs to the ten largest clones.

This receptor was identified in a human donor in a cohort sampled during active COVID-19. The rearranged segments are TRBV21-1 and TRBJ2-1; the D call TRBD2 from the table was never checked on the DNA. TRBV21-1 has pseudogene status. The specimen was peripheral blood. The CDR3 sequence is CASIRKGWTSGRFNEQFF. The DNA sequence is TGTGCCAGCATCCGAAAGGGTTGGACTAGCGGGAGGTTCAATGAGCAGTTCTTC.